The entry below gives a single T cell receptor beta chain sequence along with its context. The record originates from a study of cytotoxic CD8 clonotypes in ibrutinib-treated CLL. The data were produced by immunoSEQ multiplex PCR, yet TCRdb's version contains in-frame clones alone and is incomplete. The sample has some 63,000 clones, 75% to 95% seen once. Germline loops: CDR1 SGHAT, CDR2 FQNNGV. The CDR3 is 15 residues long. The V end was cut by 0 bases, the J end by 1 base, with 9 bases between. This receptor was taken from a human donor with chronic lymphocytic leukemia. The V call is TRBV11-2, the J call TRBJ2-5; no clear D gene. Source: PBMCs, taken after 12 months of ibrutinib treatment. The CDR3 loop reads CASSLDWVRQETQYF. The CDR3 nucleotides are TGTGCCAGCAGCTTAGACTGGGTTCGCCAAGAGACCCAGTACTTC. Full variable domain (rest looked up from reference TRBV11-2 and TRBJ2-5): EAGVAQSPRYKIIEKRQSVAFWCNPISGHATLYWYQQILGQGPKLLIQFQNNGVVDDSQLPKDRFSAERLKGVDSTLKIQPAKLEDSAVYLCASSLDWVRQETQYFGPGTRLLVL.